The clone carrying this T cell receptor beta chain was seen a handful of times. This entry is derived from a study of graft-versus-host responses after intestinal transplantation. In the study overall: Those transplanted obtained multivisceral, liver-intestinal, or isolated intestinal grafts. Anti-thymocyte globulin served as induction for all recipients, who then took tacrolimus and steroids for around 3 years. Findings and caveats of the study: Some GvH clones appeared in ileal mucosa or blood before recipient bone marrow.

Using immunoSEQ multiplex PCR, the repertoire was profiled, and TCRdb retains in-frame clones only, with some absent. Of 5,100 or so clones listed, around 27% are singletons. The authors seeded about 200,000 CFSE-labeled responder cells together with about 200,000 irradiated stimulator cells tagged with violet dye. Following the reaction, CD3+CD4+ and CD3+CD8+ responders that were proliferating and CFSE-low underwent sorting. The CDR3 has 18 residues. Trimming took off 9 bases at V and 0 bases at J, with 25 bases between the two ends. Germline assignment: CDR1 SGHRS and CDR2 YFSETQ. The material sequenced was alloreactive CD8+ T cells from a mixed lymphocyte reaction culture, taken before intestinal transplant. This sample's subset: CFSE-low proliferating T cells sorted from roughly six-day pre-transplant mixed lymphocyte reaction (GvH or HvG direction). This TCR came from a human patient who received an intestinal transplant. The chain uses TRBV5-1 and TRBJ1-5, with D hard to call. The CDR3 nucleotides read TGCGCCATCATCTTGGCCTTTACCCATACCTATAGCAATCAGCCCCAGCATTTT. It translates to CAIILAFTHTYSNQPQHF.